Reported below is one T cell receptor beta chain. This sample is drawn from a study of blood T cell repertoires in COVID-19. Individuals drawn from under 30 US areas were about 18 to 90 years old. Clinical history reported by participants formed the basis on which cohorts were assigned. Original processing methods: It was from reference gene primer amplification that nucleated cell counts were estimated. Libraries were prepared by immunoSEQ multiplex PCR; TCRdb keeps only in-frame clonotypes and omits some of them. That table furnishes V, J and clone size, whereas the DNA furnished D and trimming. The sample has about 82,000 clones; 75% to 90% are singletons. The length of the CDR3 is 14 residues. With 4 bases removed from V and 5 bases from J, the gap between germline ends came to 12 bases. The germline V gene encodes CDR1 MNHEY and CDR2 SVGEGT.

This TCR came from a woman in her forties or fifties with acute COVID-19. The J gene is TRBJ1-5, the V gene TRBV6-2 or TRBV6-3; D is possibly TRBD1 (6 bases). Sequenced material: PBMCs or T cells enriched from blood (not recorded which). The CDR3 DNA reads as TGTGCCAGCAGTTTGTCAGGGGTTGATCAGCCCCAGCATTTT. Its translation: CASSLSGVDQPQHF.